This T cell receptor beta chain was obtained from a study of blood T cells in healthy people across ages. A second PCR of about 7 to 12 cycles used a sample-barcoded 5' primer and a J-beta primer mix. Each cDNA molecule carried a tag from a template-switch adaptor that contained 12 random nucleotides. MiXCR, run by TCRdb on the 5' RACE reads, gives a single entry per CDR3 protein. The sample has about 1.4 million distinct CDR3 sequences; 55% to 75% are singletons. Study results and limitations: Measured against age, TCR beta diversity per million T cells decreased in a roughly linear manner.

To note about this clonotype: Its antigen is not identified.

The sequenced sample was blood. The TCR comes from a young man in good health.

Here the CDR3 DNA reads TGTGCCAGCAGCTTTAGGGCGACAGAGGCCAAAAACATTCAGTACTTC. This codes for CASSFRATEAKNIQYF. The chain joins TRBV7-2 to TRBJ2-4; the D gene is possibly TRBD1 (5 bases). The CDR3 contains 16 residues. Trimming took off 3 bases at V and 1 base at J, with 13 bases between the two ends. Germline CDR1 SGHTA, CDR2 FQGNSA.